The text below deals with one TCR beta chain. Its antigen is unidentified. The CDR3 runs to 18 residues. From germline, CDR1 is SEHNR and CDR2 FQNEAQ (reference sequence). V lost 4 bases to trimming and J lost 7 bases, with 26 bases between them. Ophthalmopathy patients had Clinical Activity Score at least 3, NOSPECS grade at least 4, duration under 3 months. Any patient presenting with uncontrolled infection, other autoimmune disease, pregnancy or lactation was left out. The sample comes from a study of T cells in Graves' hyperthyroidism and ophthalmopathy. About the study: At initial diagnosis, before any treatment had begun, peripheral blood was obtained. Study-level points and caveats: Stable hyperthyroidism was separated from ophthalmopathy by a model based on 13 V-J features.

It was RNA transcripts that yielded the amplified TCR beta CDR3 regions. The study used the HTBI primer set for a first-round RT-PCR of the TCR CDR3. TCRdb reprocessed the multiplex PCR reads via MiXCR and lists one record per CDR3 protein. The data contain over 250,000 distinct CDR3 sequences, over 20% of them seen just once; the ten biggest clones take up around 64%. This clonotype originated in a man in his thirties or forties with Graves' ophthalmopathy. This chain joins TRBV7-9 and TRBJ2-1, with D possibly matching TRBD2 (7 bases). Sequencing was performed on blood. CDR3 in DNA: TGTGCCAGCAGCTCCTCCTGGGGGGCTAGCGGTGCGGGGAATGAGCAGTTCTTC. It translates to CASSSSWGASGAGNEQFF.